Shown below are 23 T cell receptor beta chains from a single sample sequenced in a study of T-cell reconstitution after alpha-beta-depleted transplantation in children listed by TCRdb under 2016. The method was PCR. This sample was sequenced with an Illumina HiSeq 2500. TCR libraries were prepared with molecular barcoding, using unique molecular identifiers to normalize TCRbeta repertoire quantification. TCRdb took the public reads, trimmed them with fastp at Q25, ran MiXCR for clone calling and kept in-frame beta chains. Duplicate CDR3 protein sequences are folded into a single record with the most common DNA and genes. The sample has just under 550,000 distinct CDR3 sequences on record, 18% of them singletons. The ten largest clonotypes hold 2.5% to 3.5% of the sample. The sequences come from PBMCs from the stem cell graft donor, collected from the stem cell graft. The receptors derive from a human donor who donated a stem cell graft to a child with acute lymphoblastic leukemia.

This clonotype turned up a few times. V is TRBV27 and J is TRBJ1-1, with D perhaps TRBD1 (6 bases). In germline, CDR1 is MNHEY, CDR2 SMNVEV (reference sequence). CDR3 length: 14 amino acids. Trimming stripped 6 bases from V and 4 bases from J, with 15 bases between. The CDR3 here is CASREQGWVTEAFF. Written as DNA, the CDR3 is TGTGCCAGCAGGGAACAGGGTTGGGTCACTGAAGCTTTCTTT.

In its sample, this clonotype was seen a few times. The chain has TRBV27 and TRBJ2-1, with 11 positions matching TRBD2. CDR3 length: 18 residues. The V gene end was trimmed by 4 bases and the J gene end by 2 bases; junction bases not matched to a gene: 10. Germline CDR1 and CDR2: MNHEY and SMNVEV (reference sequence). The CDR3 sequence: CASSYRTSGQWAYNEQFF. CDR3 coding DNA: TGTGCCAGCAGTTACCGGACTAGCGGGCAATGGGCCTACAATGAGCAGTTCTTC.

CDR3 DNA sequence: TGTGCCAGCAGGGTCGGACTAGCGGGAGAAGAGACCCAGTACTTC. It yields the protein CASRVGLAGEETQYF. J is TRBJ2-5 and V is TRBV12-3 or TRBV12-4; 13 bases align to TRBD2. The CDR3 has 15 residues. Trimming cost V 6 bases and J 3 bases; bases outside gene matches: 4.

This clonotype has more than one count but fewer than ten. The chain combines TRBV7-3 with TRBJ2-3; D remains ambiguous. Germline CDR1 and CDR2: SGHTA and FQGTGA. The CDR3 length is 15 residues. With 5 bases removed from V and 0 bases from J, the gap between germline ends came to 12 bases. The CDR3 protein is CASSRTVSSTDTQYF. The CDR3 DNA reads as TGTGCCAGCAGCCGGACGGTTTCTAGCACAGATACGCAGTATTTT.

The gene calls are TRBV27 and TRBJ2-1, with D perhaps matching TRBD1 (6 bases). Looked up from germline, CDR1 is MNHEY and CDR2 is SMNVEV (reference sequence). V shed 0 bases and J shed 3 bases, with 9 bases lying between them. This CDR3 is built from 15 residues. CDR3 region: CASSLSGTLYNEQFF. The CDR3 DNA reads as TGTGCCAGCAGTTTATCGGGGACACTCTACAATGAGCAGTTCTTC.

A few counts support this clonotype. CDR3 sequence reads: CASFLGGRGLRETQYF. The CDR3 DNA reads as TGTGCCAGCTTCCTCGGCGGCAGGGGGCTAAGGGAGACCCAGTACTTC. The rearrangement uses TRBV5-5 and TRBJ2-5, with TRBD1 identical over 8 bases. The CDR3 spans 16 residues. The V and J ends lost 7 bases and 5 bases, in that order; junction bases with no gene match: 16. Germline V CDR1 and CDR2: SGHKS, YYEKEE (reference sequence). The full variable domain, rest sourced from reference TRBV5-5 and TRBJ2-5, is DAGVTQSPTHLIKTRGQQVTLRCSPISGHKSVSWYQQVLGQGPQFIFQYYEKEERGRGNFPDRFSARQFPNYSSELNVNALLLGDSALYLCASFLGGRGLRETQYFGPGTRLLVL.

The chain joins TRBV5-1 to TRBJ2-3; D gene unclear. This CDR3 contains 19 residues. Trimming cost V 1 base and J 1 base, with 22 bases left between them. Per germline, CDR1 SGHRS and CDR2 YFSETQ. CDR3 in amino acids: CASSLLPKGAIVGTDTQYF. In DNA, the CDR3 is TGCGCCAGCAGCTTGTTACCGAAAGGCGCTATTGTCGGCACAGATACGCAGTATTTT.

This chain links TRBV12-3 or TRBV12-4 with TRBJ2-7; D tentatively reads TRBD1 or TRBD2 (5 bases each). V was shortened by 5 bases and J by 2 bases, with 16 bases between the two germline ends. The CDR3 covers 15 residues. The CDR3 here is CASSPPREPPYEQYF. The CDR3 nucleotides are TGTGCCAGCAGTCCCCCCAGGGAGCCCCCCTACGAGCAGTACTTC.

This clonotype has only a few counts. The genes are TRBV7-8 and TRBJ2-5, with 8 bases that match TRBD1. Germline V gives CDR1 SGHVS, CDR2 FQNEAQ. V trimming: 5 bases; J trimming: 5 bases; junction bases outside the gene matches: 4. There are 13 residues in the CDR3. The DNA for the CDR3 is TGTGCCAGCAGCAGGGACAGGCGGGAGACCCAGTACTTC. This translates into CASSRDRRETQYF.

The chain is built from TRBV5-1 and TRBJ1-5; D perhaps matches TRBD1 (5 bases). V dropped 2 bases and J dropped 2 bases, with 14 bases sitting between them. This CDR3 spans 16 amino acids. CDR1 SGHRS and CDR2 YFSETQ come from the germline V gene. As DNA, the CDR3 is TGCGCCAGCAGCTTCGACCCGACAGATGGCAATCAGCCCCAGCATTTT. This translates into CASSFDPTDGNQPQHF. The full variable domain, its missing parts supplied by reference TRBV5-1 and TRBJ1-5, is KAGVTQTPRYLIKTRGQQVTLSCSPISGHRSVSWYQQTPGQGLQFLFEYFSETQRNKGNFPGRFSGRQFSNSRSEMNVSTLELGDSALYLCASSFDPTDGNQPQHFGDGTRLSIL.

This clonotype was observed a handful of times. The gene calls are TRBV2 and TRBJ2-7; 12 bases match TRBD2. Germline V gives CDR1 SNHLY, CDR2 FYNNEI. The CDR3 is 17 amino acids. With 3 bases clipped from V and 0 bases from J, the junction kept 6 bases outside the gene matches. The chain's CDR3 is CASSEPRTSGTSYEQYF. The CDR3 DNA follows: TGTGCCAGCAGTGAGCCTAGGACTAGCGGGACCTCCTACGAGCAGTACTTC. Full variable domain (outside the CDR3, taken from reference TRBV2 and TRBJ2-7): EPEVTQTPSHQVTQMGQEVILRCVPISNHLYFYWYRQILGQKVEFLVSFYNNEISEKSEIFDDQFSVERPDGSNFTLKIRSTKLEDSAMYFCASSEPRTSGTSYEQYFGPGTRLTVT.

The V gene is TRBV12-3 or TRBV12-4, the J gene TRBJ2-5; 7 bases match TRBD2. The length of the CDR3 is 15 residues. J gave up 3 bases and V 4 bases, and 8 bases lay outside the gene matches. The CDR3 DNA is TGTGCCAGCAGTTCTGGGGAGGGTTTAAAAGAGACCCAGTACTTC. As protein: CASSSGEGLKETQYF.

There are a few counts of this clonotype. This chain uses TRBV5-1 with TRBJ1-1; 9 nucleotides line up with TRBD1. There are 16 residues in the CDR3. Germline CDR1 reads SGHRS; CDR2 reads YFSETQ. After removal of 4 bases from V and 0 bases from J, the junction contained 7 bases not matched to a gene. CDR3 residues: CASSPGTGRVNTEAFF. CDR3 nucleotides: TGCGCCAGCAGCCCGGGGACAGGGCGGGTGAACACTGAAGCTTTCTTT.

The chain carries TRBV30 and TRBJ2-1; 8 bases agree with TRBD1. The CDR3 has 18 residues. Per germline, CDR1 GTSNPN and CDR2 SVGIG (reference sequence). V lost 2 bases and J lost 8; bases outside the gene matches: 20. CDR3 residues: CAWSQGAARDKGSDEQFF. Here the CDR3 DNA reads TGTGCCTGGAGTCAGGGGGCGGCCCGGGACAAGGGATCGGATGAGCAGTTCTTC.

The rearrangement joins TRBV20-1 to TRBJ2-5; no clear D. Trimming removed 0 bases at V and 9 bases at J, with 17 bases between. This CDR3 comprises 14 residues. Germline V gene data show CDR1 as DFQATT and CDR2 as SNEGSKA (reference sequence). CDR3 nucleotides: TGCAGTGCTAGAGATCTTAACACGGAATCGGCCCAGTACTTC. Translating gives CSARDLNTESAQYF.

The chain joins TRBV29-1 to TRBJ1-1, with D perhaps matching TRBD1 (6 bases). Germline lookup yields CDR1 SQVTM and CDR2 ANQGSEA. V shed 4 bases and J shed 1 base, with 10 bases lying between them. The CDR3 has 13 residues. CDR3 sequence: CSVAPGANTEAFF. CDR3 DNA: TGCAGCGTTGCCCCAGGGGCGAACACTGAAGCTTTCTTT.

The chain links TRBV7-8 to TRBJ1-5; 7 bases agree with TRBD1. CDR3 length: 17 residues. The junction had 17 bases not matched to a gene; V was cut back by 5 bases and J by 7 bases. Germline CDR1 reads SGHVS; CDR2 reads FQNEAQ. The CDR3 region has the DNA TGTGCCAGCAGCCTCTTATATCCCGACAGGGCGAGGCAGCCCCAGCATTTT. Translated, it gives CASSLLYPDRARQPQHF.

This clonotype was recorded at least ten times. At one end the junction does not follow the germline gene, possibly because of a read error. The chain has TRBV12-3 or TRBV12-4 and TRBJ2-7; 7 bases map to TRBD1. The length of the CDR3 is 13 residues. The CDR3 bases are TGTGCCAGCAGCTTAGGGACAGTTTACGAGCAGTACTTC. Protein sequence: CASSLGTVYEQYF.

This clonotype occurred a few times. V is TRBV5-5 and J is TRBJ2-7, with TRBD1 matching 7 bases. Per the germline V gene, CDR1 is SGHKS and CDR2 is YYEKEE (reference sequence). The CDR3 sequence is 14 residues long. The V and J ends lost 4 bases and 3 bases, in that order; junction bases with no gene match: 7. CDR3 region: CASSAGTAIYEQYF. The CDR3 DNA follows: TGTGCCAGCAGCGCCGGGACAGCCATCTACGAGCAGTACTTC.

J is TRBJ2-7 and V is TRBV27; TRBD2 is a possible D gene (5 bases). The germline gives CDR1 MNHEY, CDR2 SMNVEV (reference sequence). V lost 0 bases, J lost 3 bases, and 9 bases lay in between. CDR3 size: 14 residues. The CDR3 DNA follows: TGTGCCAGCAGTTTATCGGTCGGAGGCTACGAGCAGTACTTC. Translation gives CASSLSVGGYEQYF.

This sequence joins TRBV6-6 and TRBJ1-1; D possibly corresponds to TRBD1 (5 bases). V lost 8 bases and J 11 bases, leaving 21 bases between the germline ends. The CDR3 consists of 13 residues. Per the germline V gene, CDR1 is MNHNY and CDR2 is SVGAGI (reference sequence). Written as DNA, the CDR3 is TGTGCCAGCGGCGACAGCGGTACCTCTGGGGCTTTCTTT. Protein: CASGDSGTSGAFF.

The chain employs TRBV5-1 and TRBJ2-1, with 8 positions matching TRBD1. With 1 base clipped from V and 2 bases from J, the junction kept 5 bases outside the gene matches. CDR1 and CDR2 from the germline V gene are SGHRS and YFSETQ. The CDR3 totals 16 residues. In DNA, the CDR3 is TGCGCCAGCAGCTTGTATTCAGGGGGCCCCTACAATGAGCAGTTCTTC. Its protein is CASSLYSGGPYNEQFF.

This chain joins TRBV11-1 and TRBJ2-3; maybe TRBD2 (6 bases). V lost 3 bases, J lost 1 base, and 20 bases lay in between. Germline lookup yields CDR1 SGHAT and CDR2 FQDESV (reference sequence). The CDR3 is made up of 18 amino acids. The CDR3 sequence: CASSLTRIPIHRTDTQYF. The CDR3, as DNA: TGTGCCAGCAGCTTGACTAGGATCCCCATCCACCGCACAGATACGCAGTATTTT.